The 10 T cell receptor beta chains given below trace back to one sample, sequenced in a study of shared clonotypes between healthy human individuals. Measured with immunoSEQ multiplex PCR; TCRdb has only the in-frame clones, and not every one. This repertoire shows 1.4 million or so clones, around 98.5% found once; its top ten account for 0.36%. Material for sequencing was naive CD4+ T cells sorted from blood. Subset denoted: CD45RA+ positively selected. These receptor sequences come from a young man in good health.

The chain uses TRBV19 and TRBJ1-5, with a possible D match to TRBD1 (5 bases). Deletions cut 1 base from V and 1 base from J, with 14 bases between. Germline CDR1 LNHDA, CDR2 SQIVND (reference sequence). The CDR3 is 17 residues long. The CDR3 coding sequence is TGTGCCAGTAGTATAGGGGCAGGGAAGGGGAGCAATCAGCCCCAGCATTTT. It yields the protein CASSIGAGKGSNQPQHF.

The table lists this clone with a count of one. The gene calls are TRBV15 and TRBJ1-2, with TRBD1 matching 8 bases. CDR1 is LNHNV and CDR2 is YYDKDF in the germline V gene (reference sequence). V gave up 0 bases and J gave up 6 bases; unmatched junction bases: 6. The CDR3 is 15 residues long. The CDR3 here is CATSRDRRTGHGYTF. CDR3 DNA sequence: TGTGCCACCAGCAGAGATCGGAGGACAGGGCATGGCTACACCTTC.

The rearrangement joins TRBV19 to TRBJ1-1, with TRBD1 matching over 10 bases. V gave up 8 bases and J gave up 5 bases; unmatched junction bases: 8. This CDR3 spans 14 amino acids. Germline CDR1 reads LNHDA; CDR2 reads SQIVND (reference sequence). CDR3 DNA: TGTGCCAGTTCGACAGGGGGCGCGAAGACTGAAGCTTTCTTT. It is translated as CASSTGGAKTEAFF. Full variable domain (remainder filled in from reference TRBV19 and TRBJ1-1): DGGITQSPKYLFRKEGQNVTLSCEQNLNHDAMYWYRQDPGQGLRLIYYSQIVNDFQKGDIAEGYSVSREKKESFPLTVTSAQKNPTAFYLCASSTGGAKTEAFFGQGTRLTVV.

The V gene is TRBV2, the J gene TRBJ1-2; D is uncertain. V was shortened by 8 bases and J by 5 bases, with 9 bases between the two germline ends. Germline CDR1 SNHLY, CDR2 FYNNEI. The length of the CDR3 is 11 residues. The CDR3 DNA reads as TGTGCCAGCGGAGGGATTTATGGCTACACCTTC. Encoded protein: CASGGIYGYTF.

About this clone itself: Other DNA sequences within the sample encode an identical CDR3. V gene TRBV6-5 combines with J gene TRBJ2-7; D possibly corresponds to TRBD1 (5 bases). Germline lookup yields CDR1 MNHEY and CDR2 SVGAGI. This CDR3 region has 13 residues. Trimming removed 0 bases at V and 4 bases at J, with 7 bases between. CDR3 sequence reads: CASSYSGQYEQYF. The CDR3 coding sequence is TGTGCCAGCAGTTACTCAGGACAATACGAGCAGTACTTC.

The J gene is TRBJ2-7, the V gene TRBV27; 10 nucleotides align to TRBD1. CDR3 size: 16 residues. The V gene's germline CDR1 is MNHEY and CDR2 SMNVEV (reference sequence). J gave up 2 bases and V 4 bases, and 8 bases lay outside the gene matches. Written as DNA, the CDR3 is TGTGCCAGCAGTTGGAGTTCCGGGACAGGGGCCTACGAGCAGTACTTC. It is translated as CASSWSSGTGAYEQYF.

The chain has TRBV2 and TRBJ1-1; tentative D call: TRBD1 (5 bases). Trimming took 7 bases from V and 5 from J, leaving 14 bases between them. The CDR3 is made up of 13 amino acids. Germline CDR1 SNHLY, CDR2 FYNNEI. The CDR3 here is CASTPGLGTEAFF. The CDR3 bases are TGTGCCAGCACTCCGGGGCTTGGGACTGAAGCTTTCTTT.

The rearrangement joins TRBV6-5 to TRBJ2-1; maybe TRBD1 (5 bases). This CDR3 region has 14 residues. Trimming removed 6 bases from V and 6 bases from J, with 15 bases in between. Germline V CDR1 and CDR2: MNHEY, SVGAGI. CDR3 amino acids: CASSLRTYLNEQFF. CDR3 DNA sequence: TGTGCCAGCAGCCTTCGGACATATCTCAATGAGCAGTTCTTC.

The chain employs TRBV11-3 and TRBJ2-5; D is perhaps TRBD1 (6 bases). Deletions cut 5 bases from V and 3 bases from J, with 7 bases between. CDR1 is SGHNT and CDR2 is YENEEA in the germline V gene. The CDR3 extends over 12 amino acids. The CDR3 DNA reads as TGTGCCAGCAGCCCAGGGGAAGAGACCCAGTACTTC. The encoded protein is CASSPGEETQYF.

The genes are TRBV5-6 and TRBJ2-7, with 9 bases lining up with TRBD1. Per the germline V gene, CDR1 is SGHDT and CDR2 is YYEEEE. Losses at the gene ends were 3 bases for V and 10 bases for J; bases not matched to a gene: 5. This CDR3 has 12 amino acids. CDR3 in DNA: TGTGCCAGCAGCTACCCCACAGGGGGCCAGTACTTC. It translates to CASSYPTGGQYF.